Below are 22 T cell receptor beta chains sequenced from a single sample in a study of cytomegalovirus exposure and HLA in healthy donors. PCR used 60 Vbeta primers and 13 Jbeta primers. Only in-frame clones appear in the TCRdb table, and some are missing; sequencing was by immunoSEQ multiplex PCR. The data show 200,000 to 300,000 clones, around 81% seen once. Sequencing was performed on PBMCs. The receptors shown here come from a woman aged 55 to 70 in good health and CMV-seropositive.

The table lists this clone with a count of one. The sample carries other DNA sequences with the same CDR3. This rearrangement joins TRBV27 to TRBJ2-2; the match to TRBD2 covers 12 bases. This CDR3 region has 15 residues. Unmatched junction bases numbered 1, after V lost 3 bases and J lost 5 bases. Germline V gene data show CDR1 as MNHEY and CDR2 as SMNVEV (reference sequence). This chain's CDR3 is CASSFGTSGTGELFF. Here the CDR3 DNA reads TGTGCCAGCAGTTTTGGGACTAGCGGGACCGGGGAGCTGTTTTTT.

This sequence joins TRBV2 and TRBJ2-5; TRBD2 aligns across 7 bases. CDR1 is SNHLY, CDR2 FYNNEI, per germline. The CDR3 covers 16 residues. V lost 2 bases to trimming and J lost 1 base; unmatched junction nucleotides: 7. CDR3 region: CASSERAGPPQETQYF. The CDR3 DNA sequence: TGTGCCAGCAGTGAACGAGCGGGACCACCCCAAGAGACCCAGTACTTC.

CDR3 sequence: CASSPQGRNHEQYF. CDR3 in DNA: TGTGCCAGCTCACCACAGGGGAGGAATCACGAGCAGTACTTC. The J gene is TRBJ2-7, the V gene TRBV18; TRBD2 might be the D (6 bases). Deletions cut 1 base from V and 5 bases from J, with 12 bases between. The CDR3 is 14 residues long. Germline loops: CDR1 KGHSH, CDR2 LQKENI.

The rearrangement links TRBV5-1 to TRBJ1-1; D is unclear. There are 14 residues in the CDR3. Germline V gives CDR1 SGHRS, CDR2 YFSETQ. V shed 1 base and J shed 1 base, with 8 bases lying between them. The CDR3 sequence is CASSLLQSNTEAFF. DNA for the CDR3: TGCGCCAGCAGCTTGCTCCAGTCGAACACTGAAGCTTTCTTT. Looking up the rest from reference TRBV5-1 and TRBJ1-1 gives the full variable domain: KAGVTQTPRYLIKTRGQQVTLSCSPISGHRSVSWYQQTPGQGLQFLFEYFSETQRNKGNFPGRFSGRQFSNSRSEMNVSTLELGDSALYLCASSLLQSNTEAFFGQGTRLTVV.

The V and J genes are TRBV28 and TRBJ2-2; 10 nucleotides match TRBD1. The CDR3 consists of 17 residues. Trimming took 4 bases from V and 5 from J; bases not matched to a gene: 10. Germline CDR1 and CDR2: MDHEN and SYDVKM. CDR3 sequence reads: CASSSPTGGHWTGELFF. CDR3 nucleotide sequence: TGTGCCAGCAGTTCCCCGACAGGGGGCCATTGGACCGGGGAGCTGTTTTTT.

This clone appeared a single time. The CDR3 protein is CAGTGGHIEKLFF. The DNA for the CDR3 is TGTGCCGGGACAGGGGGGCACATTGAAAAACTGTTTTTT. V and J are TRBV2 and TRBJ1-4; TRBD1 aligns across 11 bases. This CDR3 is 13 amino acids long. The V gene's germline CDR1 is SNHLY and CDR2 FYNNEI. The ends lost 11 bases at V and 7 bases at J; junction bases unmatched: 6. The entire variable domain, with the rest obtained from reference TRBV2 and TRBJ1-4, is as follows: EPEVTQTPSHQVTQMGQEVILRCVPISNHLYFYWYRQILGQKVEFLVSFYNNEISEKSEIFDDQFSVERPDGSNFTLKIRSTKLEDSAMYFCAGTGGHIEKLFFGSGTQLSVL.

There are a few counts of this clone. This rearrangement joins TRBV5-1 to TRBJ2-6; weak D call: TRBD2 (7 bases). This CDR3 comprises 16 residues. V was clipped by 6 bases and J by 1 base, with 14 bases between them. The V gene's germline CDR1 is SGHRS and CDR2 YFSETQ. The CDR3 sequence is CASNLGGGSGANVLTF. DNA of the CDR3: TGCGCCAGCAACTTAGGGGGGGGGTCTGGGGCCAACGTCCTGACTTTC.

This sequence joins TRBV2 and TRBJ2-2; 12 bases align to TRBD2. Germline CDR1 SNHLY, CDR2 FYNNEI. Germline trimming cut 11 bases from V and 7 bases from J; bases unmatched to any gene: 8. The CDR3 sequence is 14 residues long. The CDR3 spells CAGSSGRAHGELFF. The CDR3, as DNA: TGTGCCGGATCTAGCGGGAGGGCCCACGGGGAGCTGTTTTTT.

The chain carries TRBV19 and TRBJ2-5, with TRBD1 matching over 8 bases. V lost 3 bases to trimming and J lost 5 bases; unmatched junction nucleotides: 8. The CDR3 has 15 residues. CDR1 and CDR2 from the germline V gene are LNHDA and SQIVND (reference sequence). Here the CDR3 reads CASSIGQGRSETQYF. In DNA form, the CDR3 reads TGTGCCAGTAGTATTGGACAGGGTCGGTCCGAGACCCAGTACTTC.

The genes are TRBV29-1 and TRBJ2-6; 8 bases match TRBD1. In germline, CDR1 is SQVTM, CDR2 ANQGSEA. The ends lost 7 bases at V and 1 base at J; junction bases unmatched: 6. This CDR3 has 15 residues. The CDR3 loop is CSGKTGESGANVLTF. CDR3 sequence (DNA): TGCAGCGGGAAGACAGGGGAGTCTGGGGCCAACGTCCTGACTTTC. The whole variable domain, remainder taken from reference TRBV29-1 and TRBJ2-6, is SAVISQKPSRDICQRGTSLTIQCQVDSQVTMMFWYRQQPGQSLTLIATANQGSEATYESGFVIDKFPISRPNLTFSTLTVSNMSPEDSSIYLCSGKTGESGANVLTFGAGSRLTVL.

This chain joins TRBV6-1 and TRBJ2-1, with TRBD2 matching 12 bases. Germline V gives CDR1 MNHNS, CDR2 SASEGT. The CDR3 runs 15 residues. With V trimmed by 4 bases and J by 6 bases, 4 bases remained unmatched. CDR3 sequence (DNA): TGTGCCAGCAGTGTCGGACTAGCGGGGATCAATGAGCAGTTCTTC. It specifies CASSVGLAGINEQFF.

The chain joins TRBV7-9 to TRBJ1-1, with unresolved D. V was pared by 5 bases and J by 8 bases, with 12 bases between. Germline CDR1 reads SEHNR; CDR2 reads FQNEAQ (reference sequence). This CDR3 is 12 amino acids long. The CDR3 loop is CASSPSTLEAFF. The CDR3 bases are TGTGCCAGCAGCCCCTCTACCCTAGAAGCTTTCTTT.

This chain connects TRBV5-4 to TRBJ2-5, with 10 bases matching TRBD2. CDR3 length equals 19 residues. Germline V gene lookup returns CDR1 SGHNT and CDR2 YYREEE (reference sequence). After removal of 0 bases from V and 0 bases from J, the junction contained 11 bases not matched to a gene. This chain's CDR3 is CASSLGVDWTSGYQETQYF. Written as DNA, the CDR3 is TGTGCCAGCAGCTTGGGGGTTGACTGGACTAGCGGATACCAAGAGACCCAGTACTTC.

This clone occurred a few times. V and J are TRBV25-1 and TRBJ1-2, with 8 positions matching TRBD1. Trimming took 6 bases from V and 8 from J; bases not matched to a gene: 8. The germline V gene has CDR1 MGHDK and CDR2 SYGVNS. The CDR3 covers 13 residues. CDR3 protein: CASRETGGRGYTF. CDR3 nucleotide sequence: TGTGCCAGCAGAGAAACAGGGGGTAGAGGCTACACCTTC.

The rearrangement uses TRBV6-6 and TRBJ2-7; tentative D call: TRBD2 (6 bases). The CDR3 runs to 11 residues. The germline gives CDR1 MNHNY, CDR2 SVGAGI (reference sequence). V was shortened by 7 bases and J by 5 bases, with 9 bases between the two germline ends. CDR3 in amino acids: CASTGAHEQYF. The CDR3 coding sequence is TGTGCCAGCACGGGAGCCCACGAGCAGTACTTC.

The sample holds one count of this clone. This chain uses TRBV10-2 with TRBJ2-3; D is possibly TRBD2 (6 bases). V lost 7 bases to trimming and J lost 1 base, with 12 bases between them. This CDR3 contains 14 residues. CDR1 is WSHSY, CDR2 SAAADI, per germline. The CDR3 sequence: CASMGSSGTDTQYF. The DNA for the CDR3 is TGCGCCAGCATGGGATCTAGCGGCACAGATACGCAGTATTTT.

V is TRBV10-3 and J is TRBJ2-7; 10 positions match TRBD1. CDR1 ENHRY and CDR2 SYGVKD come from the germline V gene. Unmatched junction bases numbered 10, after V lost 4 bases and J lost 4 bases. The CDR3 has 16 residues. The CDR3 DNA reads TGTGCCATCAGTGCTGGGGGGGGGACAGGGGTGTACGAGCAGTACTTC. It translates to CAISAGGGTGVYEQYF.

The V and J genes are TRBV7-3 and TRBJ2-3, with a weak D call TRBD1 (6 bases). From germline, CDR1 is SGHTA and CDR2 FQGTGA. The CDR3 runs 14 residues. The V and J ends lost 5 bases and 3 bases respectively, with 12 bases between them. CDR3 DNA: TGTGCCAGCAGCCGATACAGGGAGACAGATACGCAGTATTTT. As protein: CASSRYRETDTQYF.

The genes are TRBV7-3 and TRBJ1-5; D perhaps matches TRBD1 (6 bases). This CDR3 comprises 15 residues. Germline V lookup: CDR1 SGHTA, CDR2 FQGTGA. V lost 2 bases to trimming and J lost 2 bases, with 10 bases between them. The DNA of the CDR3 is TGTGCCAGCAGCTTAGAGGGGGTGGGCAATCAGCCCCAGCATTTT. It translates to CASSLEGVGNQPQHF.

The CDR3 nucleotides are TGTGCCTGGAGTAGGGGACAGGCGTTCTACGAGCAGTACTTC. Amino acids: CAWSRGQAFYEQYF. V usage is TRBV30 and J usage is TRBJ2-7; 8 positions agree with TRBD1. The germline CDR1 and CDR2 sequences are GTSNPN and SVGIG (reference sequence). The junction had 6 bases not matched to a gene; V was cut back by 2 bases and J by 3 bases. The CDR3 is 14 residues long.

The chain has TRBV30 and TRBJ2-7, with D possibly being TRBD2 (6 bases). Trimming took off 3 bases at V and 2 bases at J, with 11 bases between the two ends. This CDR3 comprises 13 residues. Germline-derived CDR1 and CDR2 are GTSNPN and SVGIG (reference sequence). The CDR3 DNA is TGTGCCTGGAGACGGGGCGGGACCTACGAGCAGTACTTC. Its protein product is CAWRRGGTYEQYF.

The rearrangement joins TRBV27 to TRBJ2-2, with 10 bases lining up with TRBD2. This CDR3 is built from 16 residues. The ends lost 2 bases at V and 6 bases at J; junction bases unmatched: 6. Germline V lookup: CDR1 MNHEY, CDR2 SMNVEV (reference sequence). The CDR3 spells CASSLPLAGDAGELFF. The CDR3 DNA reads as TGTGCCAGCAGTTTACCCCTAGCGGGAGACGCCGGGGAGCTGTTTTTT.